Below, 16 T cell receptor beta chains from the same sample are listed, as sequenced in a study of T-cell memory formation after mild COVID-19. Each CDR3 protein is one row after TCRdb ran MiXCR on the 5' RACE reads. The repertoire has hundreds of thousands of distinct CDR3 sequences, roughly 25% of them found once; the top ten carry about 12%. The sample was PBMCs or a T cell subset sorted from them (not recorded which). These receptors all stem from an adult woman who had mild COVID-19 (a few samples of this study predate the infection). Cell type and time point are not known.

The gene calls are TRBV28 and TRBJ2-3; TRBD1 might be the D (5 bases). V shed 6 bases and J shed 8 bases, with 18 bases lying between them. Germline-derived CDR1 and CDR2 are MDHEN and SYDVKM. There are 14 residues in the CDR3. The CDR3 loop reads CASSPSRGHGTQYF. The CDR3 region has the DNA TGTGCCAGCAGCCCCTCTAGGGGCCACGGTACGCAGTATTTT.

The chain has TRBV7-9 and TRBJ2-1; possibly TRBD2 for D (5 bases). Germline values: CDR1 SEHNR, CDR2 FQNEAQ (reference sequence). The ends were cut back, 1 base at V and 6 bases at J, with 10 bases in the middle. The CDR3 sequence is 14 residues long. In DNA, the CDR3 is TGTGCCAGCAGCTTAGTTATTCGGGGCAATGAGCAGTTCTTC. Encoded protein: CASSLVIRGNEQFF.

The chain's CDR3 is CASSFGARHQPQHF. The CDR3 nucleotides are TGTGCCAGCAGTTTTGGGGCTCGTCATCAGCCCCAGCATTTT. The chain couples TRBV12-3 or TRBV12-4 to TRBJ1-5; weak D call: TRBD1 (5 bases). The CDR3 is 14 amino acids. With 3 bases removed from V and 5 bases from J, the gap between germline ends came to 11 bases.

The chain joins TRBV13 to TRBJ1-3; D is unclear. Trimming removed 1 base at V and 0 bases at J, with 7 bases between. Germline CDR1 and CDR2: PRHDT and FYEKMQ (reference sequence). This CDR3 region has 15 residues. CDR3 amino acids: CASSLVTASGNTIYF. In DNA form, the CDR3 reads TGTGCCAGCAGCTTAGTTACAGCCTCTGGAAACACCATATATTTT.

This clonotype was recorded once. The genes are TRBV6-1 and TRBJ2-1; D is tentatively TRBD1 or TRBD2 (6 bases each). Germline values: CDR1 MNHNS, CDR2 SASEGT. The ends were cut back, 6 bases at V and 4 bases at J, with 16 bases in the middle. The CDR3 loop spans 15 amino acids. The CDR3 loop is CASREGQGTYNEQFF. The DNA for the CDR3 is TGTGCCAGCAGGGAGGGGCAGGGGACATACAATGAGCAGTTCTTC.

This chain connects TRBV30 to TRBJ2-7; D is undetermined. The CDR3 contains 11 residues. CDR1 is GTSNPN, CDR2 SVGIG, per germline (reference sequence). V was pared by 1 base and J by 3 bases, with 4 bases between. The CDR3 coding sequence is TGTGCCTGGAGTGGGAGCTACGAGCAGTACTTC. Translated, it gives CAWSGSYEQYF.

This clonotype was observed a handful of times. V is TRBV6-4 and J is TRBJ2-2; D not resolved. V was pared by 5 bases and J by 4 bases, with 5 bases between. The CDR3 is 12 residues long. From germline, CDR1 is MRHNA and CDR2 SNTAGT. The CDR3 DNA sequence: TGTGCCAGCAGTCCTCCCACCGGGGAGCTGTTTTTT. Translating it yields CASSPPTGELFF.

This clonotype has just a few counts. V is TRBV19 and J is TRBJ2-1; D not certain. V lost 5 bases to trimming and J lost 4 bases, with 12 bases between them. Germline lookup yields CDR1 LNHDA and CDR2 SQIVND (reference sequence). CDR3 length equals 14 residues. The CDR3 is CASSPRIGYNEQFF. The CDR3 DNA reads TGTGCCAGTAGTCCCCGGATCGGTTACAATGAGCAGTTCTTC. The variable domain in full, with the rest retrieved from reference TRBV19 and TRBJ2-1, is DGGITQSPKYLFRKEGQNVTLSCEQNLNHDAMYWYRQDPGQGLRLIYYSQIVNDFQKGDIAEGYSVSREKKESFPLTVTSAQKNPTAFYLCASSPRIGYNEQFFGPGTRLTVL.

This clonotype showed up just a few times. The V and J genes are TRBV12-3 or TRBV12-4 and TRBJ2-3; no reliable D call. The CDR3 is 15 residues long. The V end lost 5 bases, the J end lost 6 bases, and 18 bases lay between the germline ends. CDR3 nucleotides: TGTGCCAGCAGTCTCCCTCTAGGAACATTGGATACGCAGTATTTT. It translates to CASSLPLGTLDTQYF.

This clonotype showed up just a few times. This chain's CDR3 is CASRRTSMTINEKLFF. In DNA, the CDR3 is TGCGCCAGCAGACGGACAAGTATGACTATTAATGAAAAACTGTTTTTT. This chain joins TRBV5-1 and TRBJ1-4; tentative D call: TRBD1 (5 bases). Per germline, CDR1 SGHRS and CDR2 YFSETQ. V lost 5 bases, J lost 4 bases, and 18 bases lay in between. This CDR3 has 16 residues. The complete variable domain, with remaining parts taken from reference TRBV5-1 and TRBJ1-4, reads KAGVTQTPRYLIKTRGQQVTLSCSPISGHRSVSWYQQTPGQGLQFLFEYFSETQRNKGNFPGRFSGRQFSNSRSEMNVSTLELGDSALYLCASRRTSMTINEKLFFGSGTQLSVL.

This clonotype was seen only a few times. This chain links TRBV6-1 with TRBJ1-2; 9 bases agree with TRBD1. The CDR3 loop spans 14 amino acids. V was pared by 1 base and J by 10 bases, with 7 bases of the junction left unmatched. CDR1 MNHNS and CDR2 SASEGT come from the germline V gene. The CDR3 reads CASSEGTGAAFYTF. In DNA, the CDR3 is TGTGCCAGCAGTGAAGGGACAGGGGCCGCTTTCTACACCTTC.

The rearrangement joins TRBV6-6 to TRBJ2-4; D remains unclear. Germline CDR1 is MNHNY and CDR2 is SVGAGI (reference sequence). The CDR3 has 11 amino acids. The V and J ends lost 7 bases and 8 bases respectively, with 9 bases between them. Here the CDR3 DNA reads TGTGCCAGCACCTCAGGTCACATTCAGTACTTC. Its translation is CASTSGHIQYF.

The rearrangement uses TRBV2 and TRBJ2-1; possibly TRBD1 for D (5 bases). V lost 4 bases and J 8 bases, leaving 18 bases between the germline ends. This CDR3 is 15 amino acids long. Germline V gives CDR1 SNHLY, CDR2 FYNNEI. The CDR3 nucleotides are TGTGCCAGCAGTGGGTTCATTTGGCCCAGGGATGAGCAGTTCTTC. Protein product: CASSGFIWPRDEQFF. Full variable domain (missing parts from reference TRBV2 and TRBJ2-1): EPEVTQTPSHQVTQMGQEVILRCVPISNHLYFYWYRQILGQKVEFLVSFYNNEISEKSEIFDDQFSVERPDGSNFTLKIRSTKLEDSAMYFCASSGFIWPRDEQFFGPGTRLTVL.

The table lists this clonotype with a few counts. The CDR3, as DNA: TGCGCCAGCAGCTTCGTACAGGGGGGCACCGGGGAGCTGTTTTTT. Amino acids: CASSFVQGGTGELFF. The gene calls are TRBV5-1 and TRBJ2-2, with 8 bases lining up with TRBD1. CDR1 and CDR2 (germline): SGHRS, YFSETQ. After removal of 2 bases from V and 4 bases from J, the junction contained 4 bases not matched to a gene. This CDR3 has 15 residues.

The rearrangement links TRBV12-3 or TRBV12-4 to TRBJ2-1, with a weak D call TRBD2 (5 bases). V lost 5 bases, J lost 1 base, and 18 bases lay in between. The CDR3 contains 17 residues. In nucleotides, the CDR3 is TGTGCCAGCAGTCTAGTTTTTATGAGCGGATCCTACAATGAGCAGTTCTTC. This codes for CASSLVFMSGSYNEQFF.

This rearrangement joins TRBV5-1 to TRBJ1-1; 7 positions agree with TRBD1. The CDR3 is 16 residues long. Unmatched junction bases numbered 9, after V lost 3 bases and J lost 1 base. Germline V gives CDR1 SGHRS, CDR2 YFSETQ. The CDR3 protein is CASSWIVQGSNTEAFF. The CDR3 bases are TGCGCCAGCAGCTGGATTGTACAGGGGTCGAACACTGAAGCTTTCTTT.